This entry lists 6 T cell receptor beta chains sequenced from one sample in a study of T cells after yellow fever vaccination (dated by TCRdb to about 2019). Library prep was done by 5' RACE. The reads were generated on an Illumina HiSeq 2500. TCRdb reran the public reads through fastp at Q25 and MiXCR, keeping productive beta chains. Under each unique CDR3 protein, matching rows form one entry showing the most common genes and DNA. The sample table shows some 350,000 distinct CDR3 sequences, and roughly 6.1% are seen once. The ten most abundant clones make up approximately 16% of the sample. Reading the label with the study, this specimen's treatment or condition is: live attenuated yellow fever vaccine strain. The material was PBMCs, obtained 5 days after the yellow fever booster vaccination. The receptor set was obtained from a man aged 25 to 45 who received the YFV17D yellow fever vaccine.

In its sample, this clonotype was seen a few times. The rearrangement uses TRBV2 and TRBJ2-2, with TRBD1 as a possible D gene (5 bases). The CDR3 runs 15 residues. V lost 4 bases and J 3 bases, leaving 12 bases between the germline ends. Looked up from germline, CDR1 is SNHLY and CDR2 is FYNNEI. CDR3 sequence reads: CASSVGRADTGELFF. For the CDR3, the DNA is TGTGCCAGCAGTGTCGGCAGGGCGGACACCGGGGAGCTGTTTTTT.

This clonotype appeared a few times. This chain joins TRBV20-1 and TRBJ1-1; D call uncertain. Looked up from germline, CDR1 is DFQATT and CDR2 is SNEGSKA (reference sequence). This CDR3 is 12 amino acids long. Trimming stripped 8 bases from V and 1 base from J, with 11 bases between. In DNA form, the CDR3 reads TGCAGTTCGACGAGATCGAACACTGAAGCTTTCTTT. Protein sequence: CSSTRSNTEAFF.

This clonotype was found many times. This chain links TRBV5-1 with TRBJ2-5, with 9 bases fitting TRBD2. This CDR3 has 14 residues. The V gene's germline CDR1 is SGHRS and CDR2 YFSETQ. V lost 4 bases to trimming and J lost 3 bases; unmatched junction nucleotides: 4. As DNA, the CDR3 is TGCGCCAGCAGCCCCGGGACTAGCAAAGAGACCCAGTACTTC. Translating gives CASSPGTSKETQYF. Variable domain in full (rest from reference TRBV5-1 and TRBJ2-5): KAGVTQTPRYLIKTRGQQVTLSCSPISGHRSVSWYQQTPGQGLQFLFEYFSETQRNKGNFPGRFSGRQFSNSRSEMNVSTLELGDSALYLCASSPGTSKETQYFGPGTRLLVL.

The sample holds many counts of this clonotype. V usage is TRBV20-1 and J usage is TRBJ2-7; D remains unclear. The germline CDR1 and CDR2 sequences are DFQATT and SNEGSKA (reference sequence). The CDR3 is 12 amino acids. Trimming stripped 2 bases from V and 2 bases from J, with 7 bases between. The CDR3: CSARQVPYEQYF. CDR3 DNA: TGCAGTGCTAGACAGGTTCCCTACGAGCAGTACTTC.

This clonotype has more than one count but fewer than ten. V usage is TRBV12-3 or TRBV12-4 and J usage is TRBJ2-1; D remains unclear. The CDR3 covers 15 residues. V lost 5 bases and J 2 bases, leaving 13 bases between the germline ends. In DNA, the CDR3 is TGTGCCAGCAGTACGACGGTCCGGACCTACAATGAGCAGTTCTTC. Protein product: CASSTTVRTYNEQFF.

There are many counts of this clonotype. V is TRBV20-1 and J is TRBJ2-7; unclear D gene. This CDR3 is 13 amino acids long. Germline CDR1 is DFQATT and CDR2 is SNEGSKA (reference sequence). The V gene lost 2 bases and the J gene lost 3 bases, with 11 bases spanning the gap. CDR3 sequence reads: CSARNTDDYEQYF. The CDR3 coding sequence is TGCAGTGCTAGAAATACCGACGACTACGAGCAGTACTTC.